The 10 T cell receptor beta chains given below trace back to one sample, sequenced in a study of immune heterogeneity within non-small cell lung tumors. Each sample used 550 to 600 ng of genomic DNA from bulk tumor tissue. Primary tumors were biopsied several times each, far apart, intraoperatively. Those enrolled were patients newly diagnosed with untreated non-small cell lung cancer and undergoing curative surgery. TCR beta CDR3 was amplified by multiplex PCR, first round around 10 cycles, 32 V and 13 J primers. TCRdb reprocessed the multiplex PCR reads with MiXCR, giving one entry per CDR3 protein. The sample lists around 3,100 distinct CDR3 sequences, approximately 35% occurring once. Sequencing was carried out using lung tumor tissue. These receptors originate from a man between 65 and 85 years old with non-small cell lung cancer.

The rearrangement links TRBV7-2 to TRBJ2-7, with D maybe TRBD2 (5 bases). V dropped 5 bases and J dropped 2 bases, with 16 bases sitting between them. This CDR3 contains 15 residues. Germline CDR1 and CDR2: SGHTA and FQGNSA. The CDR3 spells CASSEAASQTYEQYF. CDR3 DNA sequence: TGTGCCAGCAGCGAAGCAGCTAGCCAAACCTACGAGCAGTACTTC.

This clonotype is deemed medium-sized (0.01 to 0.1%). The chain is built from TRBV6-6 and TRBJ2-3, with a tentative D call TRBD2 (6 bases). Germline CDR1 MNHNY, CDR2 SVGAGI (reference sequence). This CDR3 is 15 amino acids long. V was clipped by 2 bases and J by 7 bases, with 16 bases between them. The CDR3 reads CASSYRRETRHTQYF. The CDR3, as DNA: TGTGCCAGCAGTTACCGTCGTGAGACTAGACATACGCAGTATTTT.

J is TRBJ1-2 and V is TRBV20-1; TRBD1 matches 9 bases. CDR1 is DFQATT, CDR2 SNEGSKA, per germline (reference sequence). This CDR3 spans 16 amino acids. Trimming removed 0 bases from V and 7 bases from J; junction bases left unmatched: 12. CDR3 sequence (DNA): TGCAGTGCTAGAGATGGGGAGGGACAGGGAGGAAGTGGCTACACCTTC. It encodes CSARDGEGQGGSGYTF.

Points on this clonotype: This may arise from a read error, as a much more abundant clone is one base away. The chain couples TRBV18 to TRBJ2-1; the match to TRBD2 covers 12 bases. V dropped 3 bases and J dropped 6; count of bases not matched to a gene: 3. The CDR3 runs 15 residues. Germline V gene lookup returns CDR1 KGHSH and CDR2 LQKENI. The CDR3 DNA reads TGTGCCAGCTCACCTGCTAGCGGGAGGGGCAATGAGCAGTTCTTC. This gives the protein CASSPASGRGNEQFF.

This clonotype turned up a few times. The CDR3 DNA is TGTGCCAGCAGACTCCGGACAGGGTTTTACCCCGGGGAGCTGTTTTTT. This codes for CASRLRTGFYPGELFF. V is TRBV6-1 and J is TRBJ2-2; TRBD1 matches 8 bases. CDR3 length: 16 residues. V was clipped by 6 bases and J by 6 bases; unmatched bases: 12. Germline-derived CDR1 and CDR2 are MNHNS and SASEGT.

This clonotype turned up a few times. This chain connects TRBV5-1 to TRBJ2-3, with D hard to call. V was trimmed by 4 bases and J by 4 bases, leaving 7 bases between them. The CDR3 totals 12 residues. The V gene's germline CDR1 is SGHRS and CDR2 YFSETQ. The CDR3 region has the DNA TGCGCCAGCAGCCCCCAATCAGATACGCAGTATTTT. It codes for CASSPQSDTQYF.

The table lists this clonotype with a few counts. The chain employs TRBV28 and TRBJ2-7, with TRBD2 matching over 12 bases. The J segment lost 3 bases and the V segment lost 3 bases, leaving 12 bases of the junction unmatched. Germline V gene sequence: CDR1 MDHEN, CDR2 SYDVKM. The CDR3 spans 18 residues. This CDR3 reads CASSFPTSGRRTLYEQYF. In DNA, the CDR3 is TGTGCCAGCAGTTTCCCGACTAGCGGGAGAAGGACCCTCTACGAGCAGTACTTC.

The gene calls are TRBV6-2 or TRBV6-3 and TRBJ2-3; D ambiguous. CDR3 length equals 17 residues. V was cut by 0 bases and J by 1 base, with 14 bases left in between. Germline CDR1 MNHEY, CDR2 SVGEGT. DNA for the CDR3: TGTGCCAGCAGTTACTCGGCGAGATCGTCGGGCACAGATACGCAGTATTTT. Amino acids: CASSYSARSSGTDTQYF.

This clonotype qualifies as medium-sized. This chain connects TRBV6-1 to TRBJ2-7, with D tentatively TRBD2 (6 bases). CDR3 length: 18 residues. The ends were cut back, 2 bases at V and 3 bases at J, with 23 bases in the middle. Germline values: CDR1 MNHNS, CDR2 SASEGT. The CDR3 DNA follows: TGTGCCAGCAGTGAATTGCCGGGCTGGGCTAGCGAGGGCTACGAGCAGTACTTC. Translating it yields CASSELPGWASEGYEQYF.

J is TRBJ2-3 and V is TRBV10-3; perhaps TRBD2 as D (6 bases). Germline CDR1 and CDR2: ENHRY and SYGVKD. V was pared by 10 bases and J by 0 bases, with 14 bases between. The CDR3 loop spans 14 amino acids. CDR3: CATLAVTSTDTQYF. In DNA form, the CDR3 reads TGTGCCACTTTAGCGGTTACTAGCACAGATACGCAGTATTTT.